This T cell receptor beta chain was retrieved from a study of T cell changes during pregnancy in multiple sclerosis. Trimming removed 5 bases from V and 6 bases from J, with 22 bases in between. The length of the CDR3 is 17 residues. The germline gives CDR1 MDHEN, CDR2 SYDVKM. Here immunoSEQ multiplex PCR was the method, and the copy in TCRdb shows in-frame clones only, minus some. Of over 50,000 clones in the sample, 93% are singletons; the top ten hold around 1.9%. The source material was peripheral blood, sampled in the second trimester of pregnancy. V is TRBV28 and J is TRBJ2-2, with D perhaps matching TRBD2 (6 bases). The receptor comes from a female donor with multiple sclerosis, enrolled in a pregnancy study. The CDR3 nucleotides are TGTGCCAGCAGTACCCCTTCGGGACTCCCAACCTCCGGGGAGCTGTTTTTT. As protein: CASSTPSGLPTSGELFF. The full variable domain, with the rest looked up from reference TRBV28 and TRBJ2-2, is DVKVTQSSRYLVKRTGEKVFLECVQDMDHENMFWYRQDPGLGLRLIYFSYDVKMKEKGDIPEGYSVSREKKERFSLILESASTNQTSMYLCASSTPSGLPTSGELFFGEGSRLTVL.